These 14 T cell receptor beta chains came from one sample sequenced in a study of OX40 agonist ivuxolimab in advanced cancers. TCRdb keeps only in-frame clones here, not all; method: immunoSEQ multiplex PCR. This table holds roughly 75,000 clones, around four fifths found once. The source material was CD4+ or CD8+ T cells sorted from blood, sampled in a trial of the OX40 agonist ivuxolimab. Receptor source: an adult with an advanced solid tumor such as melanoma, head and neck, liver or kidney cancer.

CDR3 DNA sequence: TGTGCCAGCATCCTGGTAGCGGGGCAAGAGACCCAGTACTTC. This translates into CASILVAGQETQYF. This chain joins TRBV6-1 and TRBJ2-5; 8 positions match TRBD2. CDR1 is MNHNS and CDR2 is SASEGT in the germline V gene. V was pared by 7 bases and J by 2 bases, with 6 bases of the junction left unmatched. The CDR3 totals 14 residues.

This chain connects TRBV27 to TRBJ2-7, with D perhaps matching TRBD2 (6 bases). The CDR3 length is 16 residues. Germline V gene data show CDR1 as MNHEY and CDR2 as SMNVEV (reference sequence). Between the trimmed V and J ends, which lost 5 bases and 7 bases, there was a span of 24 bases. The CDR3 reads CASSVPSRGGPGEQYF. The CDR3 DNA is TGTGCCAGCAGTGTCCCTTCGAGAGGAGGGCCGGGAGAGCAGTACTTC.

This chain uses TRBV7-9 with TRBJ2-7, with a tentative D call TRBD1 (5 bases). Deletions cut 4 bases from V and 6 bases from J, with 13 bases between. CDR1 is SEHNR and CDR2 is FQNEAQ in the germline V gene (reference sequence). The CDR3 consists of 13 residues. This chain's CDR3 is CASSYSGSGEQYF. The CDR3 coding sequence is TGTGCCAGCAGCTACTCAGGGTCGGGCGAGCAGTACTTC.

This sequence joins TRBV5-1 and TRBJ2-1; weak D call: TRBD1 (6 bases). From germline, CDR1 is SGHRS and CDR2 YFSETQ. This CDR3 has 14 residues. The V gene lost 4 bases and the J gene lost 7 bases, with 15 bases spanning the gap. CDR3 DNA sequence: TGCGCCAGCAGCCCCGGACAGTCAGTGAATGAGCAGTTCTTC. Amino acid sequence: CASSPGQSVNEQFF.

The chain combines TRBV7-3 with TRBJ2-1; D possibly corresponds to TRBD2 (6 bases). V lost 6 bases to trimming and J lost 8 bases, with 14 bases between them. This CDR3 has 13 amino acids. Germline CDR1 reads SGHTA; CDR2 reads FQGTGA. The DNA of the CDR3 is TGTGCCAGCAGATATGGGGCGGGATATGAGCAGTTCTTC. This sequence encodes CASRYGAGYEQFF.

Remarks on this clone: The identical CDR3 is also encoded by other nucleotide sequences in the sample. The V and J genes are TRBV7-9 and TRBJ2-7; D gene uncertain. V lost 0 bases and J 1 base, leaving 4 bases between the germline ends. There are 13 residues in the CDR3. CDR1 and CDR2 from the germline V gene are SEHNR and FQNEAQ (reference sequence). In DNA, the CDR3 is TGTGCCAGCAGCTTAGCAGGGTCCTACGAGCAGTACTTC. Its protein product is CASSLAGSYEQYF.

The genes are TRBV5-1 and TRBJ1-1, with D perhaps matching TRBD1 (6 bases). Germline V gene data show CDR1 as SGHRS and CDR2 as YFSETQ. V was pared by 3 bases and J by 5 bases, with 11 bases between. CDR3 size: 13 residues. This chain's CDR3 is CASSSVQGTEAFF. CDR3 DNA: TGCGCCAGCAGCTCCGTACAGGGAACTGAAGCTTTCTTT.

The CDR3 DNA sequence: TGCGCCAGCAGTGTATTTCGAGGAGGGGGCAGTAAGACTAGAGGGCCTGGGGAGCAGTACTTC. It codes for CASSVFRGGGSKTRGPGEQYF. The chain combines TRBV10-1 with TRBJ2-7, with a possible D match to TRBD1 (7 bases). Germline CDR1 reads WNHNN; CDR2 reads SYGVQD (reference sequence). The CDR3 contains 21 residues. Between the trimmed V and J ends, which lost 4 bases and 7 bases, there was a span of 38 bases.

CDR3 residues: CASSLSQNNEQFF. The CDR3, as DNA: TGTGCCAGCAGCTTAAGTCAGAACAATGAGCAGTTCTTC. This rearrangement joins TRBV11-1 to TRBJ2-1, with D unclear. The V and J ends lost 2 bases and 5 bases respectively, with 7 bases between them. Germline V lookup: CDR1 SGHAT, CDR2 FQDESV (reference sequence). This CDR3 region has 13 residues.

The CDR3 nucleotides are TGTGCCAGTAGTATAACCAGGACAGGGGTTCAGCCCCAGCATTTT. Its protein is CASSITRTGVQPQHF. This chain links TRBV19 with TRBJ1-5; 9 bases are shared with TRBD1. Germline V CDR1 and CDR2: LNHDA, SQIVND (reference sequence). The V and J ends lost 2 bases and 6 bases, in that order; junction bases with no gene match: 5. The CDR3 covers 15 residues. Using reference TRBV19 and TRBJ1-5 for the parts outside the CDR3, the full variable domain is DGGITQSPKYLFRKEGQNVTLSCEQNLNHDAMYWYRQDPGQGLRLIYYSQIVNDFQKGDIAEGYSVSREKKESFPLTVTSAQKNPTAFYLCASSITRTGVQPQHFGDGTRLSIL.

The chain joins TRBV5-5 to TRBJ2-7; the D gene is possibly TRBD1 (5 bases). The CDR3 extends over 12 amino acids. Germline-derived CDR1 and CDR2 are SGHKS and YYEKEE (reference sequence). Between the trimmed V and J ends, which lost 6 bases and 3 bases, there was a span of 10 bases. In DNA, the CDR3 is TGTGCCAGCAACAAAGGGGACTACGAGCAGTACTTC. Amino acid sequence: CASNKGDYEQYF.

This rearrangement joins TRBV5-4 to TRBJ2-3, with TRBD1 matching 7 bases. CDR3 length equals 17 residues. Germline lookup yields CDR1 SGHNT and CDR2 YYREEE (reference sequence). The ends lost 4 bases at V and 2 bases at J; junction bases unmatched: 13. The CDR3 DNA reads as TGTGCCAGCAGCAGGGGGCAAGGACAGCGACTCACAGATACGCAGTATTTT. This encodes CASSRGQGQRLTDTQYF.

The J gene is TRBJ2-2, the V gene TRBV5-1; D unresolved. This CDR3 comprises 15 residues. V was trimmed by 4 bases and J by 1 base, leaving 11 bases between them. In germline, CDR1 is SGHRS, CDR2 YFSETQ. CDR3 DNA sequence: TGCGCCAGCAGCCCCCTTCGACAGAACACCGGGGAGCTGTTTTTT. It codes for CASSPLRQNTGELFF. Complete variable domain (other parts from reference TRBV5-1 and TRBJ2-2): KAGVTQTPRYLIKTRGQQVTLSCSPISGHRSVSWYQQTPGQGLQFLFEYFSETQRNKGNFPGRFSGRQFSNSRSEMNVSTLELGDSALYLCASSPLRQNTGELFFGEGSRLTVL.

In regard to this clone: One end of the junction is discordant with germline, which a read error may explain. The chain uses TRBV28 and TRBJ1-5; the D is unclear. CDR1 and CDR2 from the germline V gene are MDHEN and SYDVKM. The length of the CDR3 is 14 residues. In DNA, the CDR3 is TGTGCCAGCAGGGTGGGGTATAGCGATCAGCCCCAGCATTTT. The encoded protein is CASRVGYSDQPQHF. Supplemented by reference TRBV28 and TRBJ1-5, the full variable domain reads DVKVTQSSRYLVKRTGEKVFLECVQDMDHENMFWYRQDPGLGLRLIYFSYDVKMKEKGDIPEGYSVSREKKERFSLILESASTNQTSMYLCASRVGYSDQPQHFGDGTRLSIL.